This T cell receptor beta chain originates from a study of shared clonotypes between healthy human individuals. Across the whole study: The plates for each donor numbered three CD4 naive, three CD4 memory, two CD8 naive and one CD8 memory.

In this sample, this clone turned up once. What it recognizes is unknown. Naivety among CD8 cells was defined by CD45RO negativity and positive CCR7 selection, thereby excluding terminally differentiated effector memory CD45RA+ cells. Study observations and caveats: Compared with clonotypes that all four donors shared, non-shared clonotypes had lower generation probabilities.

Every subset's genomic DNA went evenly onto several immunoSEQ plates. TCRdb's table, derived via immunoSEQ multiplex PCR, lists solely in-frame clones and lacks some. The data show 760,000 or so clones, with about 97% seen just once and around 0.21% held by the top ten. Trimming removed 7 bases from V and 1 base from J, with 10 bases in between. CDR1 and CDR2 from the germline V gene are SQVTM and ANQGSEA. This CDR3 contains 13 residues. The source material was naive CD8+ T cells sorted from blood. This clonotype originated in a man aged 25-40 years in good health. The chain links TRBV29-1 to TRBJ2-2; weak D call: TRBD2 (5 bases). The DNA for the CDR3 is TGCAGCGCCCTAGGACTGAACACCGGGGAGCTGTTTTTT. Translation: CSALGLNTGELFF.